This TCR beta chain appears in the sequencing data of a study of blood T cell repertoires in COVID-19 (dated by TCRdb to between 2020 and 2021). For the study in its entirety: Samples from collaborators originated in the United States, Italy and Spain and spanned both the acute and convalescent phases of COVID-19. The material from the prospective study consisted of cDNA or gDNA derived from T cells, B-cell-depleted T cells, or PBMCs. Deeply sampled blood TCRbeta repertoires from subjects exposed to, actively infected with, or recovered from COVID-19 were included in the dataset. The repertoires were released in a freely available public database intended as a resource for research on the immune response to SARS-CoV-2. Samples were obtained from the ongoing ImmuneRACE study (first 160 participants) and from 1,254 subjects provided by 6 global collaborators. A de-identified subject ID, COVID-19 status, age in years and sex were almost always included in the sample metadata. Where available, HLA class I and class II types were taken from metadata supplied by the sample provider and were not determined by assay-based typing. Overall results and qualifications from the work: The quantity of clinical and demographic metadata differed by source and by participant and was supplied without curation.

Comments on this clone: What antigen it recognizes has not been identified. There are no base qualities to consult, and no much larger clone falls within one base. The sample has other DNA sequences that encode this CDR3 too.

For this chain, trimming is 0 bases at the V end and 3 bases at the J end, and the number of junction bases without a gene match is 3. For CDR1 and CDR2, the germline V gene lists SGHDT and YYEEEE. The CDR3 sequence holds 15 residues, the cysteine and phenylalanine included. The only DNA kept is the CDR3, 45 bases in frame from the first base. TCRbeta CDR3 regions were amplified from genomic DNA using the immunoSEQ Assay, a bias-controlled multiplex PCR. Per the authors' processing: The number of nucleated cells in each sample was estimated from the amplification of reference gene primers within the assay. To quantify the absolute abundance of each unique TCRbeta CDR3 rearrangement, sequence reads were collapsed and filtered. Productive Simpson clonality was computed per sample as the square root of Simpson's diversity index over productive rearrangements. TCRdb obtained this table from immuneACCESS and retained in-frame rearrangements with V and J assigned. These tables miss some clones; where compared with another copy, unresolved V genes account for less than half of the shortfall, and the remainder is unexplained. V and J calls plus clone size are reproduced from that table; the DNA served to infer D and trimming. The sample yields about 200,000 clones; approximately 82% were counted once. The top ten constitute 6% to 8% of the sample.

Whole blood was collected in K2EDTA tubes by collaborating institutions according to the institutions' own protocols. Collaborator samples were shipped for TCRbeta analysis as frozen whole blood, isolated PBMCs, or DNA extracted from either sample type. This sequence originates from a human donor with acute or convalescent COVID-19. The donor label of this sample is uncertain. Here the chain combines TRBV5-6 and TRBJ2-1; TRBD2 lines up with 7 middle nucleotides. Source material: peripheral blood. The CDR3 sequence is CASSLGLADYNEQFF. The DNA sequence is as follows: TGTGCCAGCAGCTTGGGACTAGCAGACTACAATGAGCAGTTCTTC.